This entry describes one T cell receptor beta chain. The antigen is undetermined. These data are taken from a study of shared clonotypes between healthy human individuals. Study-level findings and limits: The sharing of about 5.3% of naive CD4 clonotypes was seen across a handful of donors. Naive subsets generally had larger estimated richness than memory subsets.

Method: immunoSEQ multiplex PCR; TCRdb's copy keeps in-frame clones and lacks some. The sample has nearly 2 million clones, 85% to 95% seen once; the top ten hold approximately 1.2%. Cells designated naive CD8 were CD45RO-negative and were positively selected for CCR7, with terminally differentiated effector memory CD45RA+ cells excluded. The length of the CDR3 is 15 residues. V lost 4 bases, J lost 2 bases, and 6 bases stayed unmatched. Per the germline V gene, CDR1 is SGHDT and CDR2 is YYEEEE. The sample was naive CD8+ T cells sorted from blood. The rearrangement joins TRBV5-6 to TRBJ2-7; the match to TRBD1 covers 10 bases. This TCR was recovered from a young man in good health. In nucleotides, the CDR3 is TGTGCCAGCAGCGTGGACAGGGGGTTCCCCTACGAGCAGTACTTC. The encoded protein is CASSVDRGFPYEQYF.